The 21 T cell receptor beta chains below all came from one sample that was sequenced in a study of response to subunit inactivated influenza vaccine. MiXCR was run by TCRdb on the RT-PCR reads, yielding one entry per CDR3 protein. The sample holds fewer than 800,000 distinct CDR3 sequences, approximately 14% seen once. Here the sequenced sample was PBMCs from blood, taken about 12 days after vaccination. The receptor set was obtained from a man in his fifties who received an inactivated influenza vaccine.

CDR3 sequence reads: CASSLARITGANVLTF. CDR3 nucleotides: TGTGCCAGCAGCTTAGCTCGTATTACTGGGGCCAACGTCCTGACTTTC. The chain employs TRBV7-2 and TRBJ2-6, with unresolved D. The length of the CDR3 is 16 residues. The germline V gene encodes CDR1 SGHTA and CDR2 FQGNSA. V lost 0 bases and J 2 bases, leaving 8 bases between the germline ends. Looking up the rest from reference TRBV7-2 and TRBJ2-6 gives the full variable domain: GAGVSQSPSNKVTEKGKDVELRCDPISGHTALYWYRQSLGQGLEFLIYFQGNSAPDKSGLPSDRFSAERTGGSVSTLTIQRTQQEDSAVYLCASSLARITGANVLTFGAGSRLTVL.

The chain is built from TRBV5-1 and TRBJ2-1; D is possibly TRBD1 or TRBD2 (5 bases each). The CDR3 spans 13 residues. V was clipped by 2 bases and J by 6 bases, with 9 bases between them. CDR1 SGHRS and CDR2 YFSETQ come from the germline V gene. The CDR3 loop reads CASSFWGSNEQFF. In DNA, the CDR3 is TGCGCCAGCAGCTTTTGGGGGAGCAATGAGCAGTTCTTC.

As for this clonotype: At one boundary the junction diverges from the germline segment, which might be a read error. The genes are TRBV28 and TRBJ2-7; perhaps D is TRBD1 or TRBD2 (5 bases each). The CDR3 sequence is 13 residues long. Germline lookup yields CDR1 MDHEN and CDR2 SYDVKM. The chain's CDR3 is CASTTEGFLVKDF. CDR3 in DNA: TGTGCCAGCACCACTGAGGGGTTTCTAGTTAAGGACTTC.

This clonotype has only a few counts. The chain has TRBV29-1 and TRBJ1-2; D is possibly TRBD1 (5 bases). The CDR3 has 13 amino acids. V was clipped by 4 bases and J by 2 bases, with 11 bases between them. Germline CDR1 SQVTM, CDR2 ANQGSEA. This CDR3 is CSVVRQGNYGYTF. In nucleotides, the CDR3 is TGCAGCGTTGTTCGGCAGGGCAACTATGGCTACACCTTC.

At least ten counts were recorded for this clonotype. This chain joins TRBV9 and TRBJ2-5, with 8 nucleotides matching TRBD2. CDR1 is SGDLS and CDR2 is YYNGEE in the germline V gene. V lost 3 bases and J lost 5; bases outside the gene matches: 18. This CDR3 has 18 amino acids. The CDR3: CASSAPLGGLGLQETQYF. CDR3 DNA: TGTGCCAGCAGCGCACCGTTAGGGGGACTAGGTCTTCAGGAGACCCAGTACTTC.

This clonotype was detected a few times. This chain connects TRBV4-3 to TRBJ2-7; 10 bases fit TRBD1. Germline V gene sequence: CDR1 LGHNA, CDR2 YSLEER. CDR3 length: 15 amino acids. V dropped 0 bases and J dropped 7; count of bases not matched to a gene: 6. The CDR3 DNA reads as TGCGCCAGCAGCCAAGAGGGACAGGGGTATAATGAGCAGTACTTC. It is translated as CASSQEGQGYNEQYF.

This clonotype was found a few times. This sequence joins TRBV6-1 and TRBJ2-2, with TRBD1 matching 8 bases. Germline CDR1 reads MNHNS; CDR2 reads SASEGT. Unmatched junction bases numbered 9, after V lost 7 bases and J lost 5 bases. The CDR3 is made up of 15 amino acids. CDR3 sequence reads: CASTTWTGRTGELFF. The CDR3 DNA sequence: TGTGCCAGCACCACATGGACAGGGAGGACCGGGGAGCTGTTTTTT.

The gene calls are TRBV7-2 and TRBJ2-7; either TRBD1 or TRBD2 may fit D (6 bases each). The CDR3 loop spans 15 amino acids. CDR1 is SGHTA and CDR2 is FQGNSA in the germline V gene. V gave up 1 base and J gave up 4 bases, with 14 bases separating them. The CDR3 DNA reads as TGTGCCAGCAGCTTAGAAGGGGGGAGAGTTTACGAGCAGTACTTC. It translates to CASSLEGGRVYEQYF. The full variable domain, with the rest looked up from reference TRBV7-2 and TRBJ2-7, is GAGVSQSPSNKVTEKGKDVELRCDPISGHTALYWYRQSLGQGLEFLIYFQGNSAPDKSGLPSDRFSAERTGGSVSTLTIQRTQQEDSAVYLCASSLEGGRVYEQYFGPGTRLTVT.

The V gene is TRBV6-6, the J gene TRBJ2-7; D not certain. The length of the CDR3 is 13 residues. Germline loops: CDR1 MNHNY, CDR2 SVGAGI (reference sequence). Trimming removed 2 bases at V and 7 bases at J, with 12 bases between. CDR3 sequence: CASSYTQSSEQYF. The CDR3 DNA is TGTGCCAGCAGTTACACACAATCGTCGGAGCAGTACTTC.

The sample holds a few counts of this clonotype. The chain employs TRBV20-1 and TRBJ2-1; 7 nucleotides line up with TRBD1. The CDR3 extends over 15 amino acids. Per germline, CDR1 DFQATT and CDR2 SNEGSKA (reference sequence). The trim removed 4 bases at V and 3 bases at J, leaving 9 bases unmatched. CDR3 in amino acids: CSAIAGTVNYNEQFF. The CDR3 DNA reads TGCAGTGCTATAGCTGGGACAGTTAACTACAATGAGCAGTTCTTC.

The chain couples TRBV15 to TRBJ1-1, with D perhaps matching TRBD1 (5 bases). V was cut by 0 bases and J by 7 bases, with 21 bases left in between. This CDR3 is 17 amino acids long. The V gene's germline CDR1 is LNHNV and CDR2 YYDKDF (reference sequence). The CDR3 loop is CATSRDSLQDRSGEAFF. CDR3 sequence (DNA): TGTGCCACCAGCAGAGATTCCCTACAGGACCGATCAGGTGAAGCTTTCTTT.

This clonotype appeared a few times. The V gene is TRBV20-1, the J gene TRBJ2-5; D uncertain. This CDR3 region has 13 residues. The V end was cut by 1 base, the J end by 5 bases, with 11 bases between. Per germline, CDR1 DFQATT and CDR2 SNEGSKA (reference sequence). CDR3 coding DNA: TGCAGTGCTAGAGTTACGGGCAGCGAGACCCAGTACTTC. It yields the protein CSARVTGSETQYF.

The V gene is TRBV7-2, the J gene TRBJ2-5, with D perhaps matching TRBD1 (5 bases). CDR3 length: 15 amino acids. Trimming cost V 2 bases and J 9 bases, with 19 bases left between them. Looked up from germline, CDR1 is SGHTA and CDR2 is FQGNSA. The CDR3 nucleotides read TGTGCCAGCAGCTTAACCGGACAACCCCCATCGTCCCAGTACTTC. Residues: CASSLTGQPPSSQYF. Variable domain in full (rest from reference TRBV7-2 and TRBJ2-5): GAGVSQSPSNKVTEKGKDVELRCDPISGHTALYWYRQSLGQGLEFLIYFQGNSAPDKSGLPSDRFSAERTGGSVSTLTIQRTQQEDSAVYLCASSLTGQPPSSQYFGPGTRLLVL.

This clonotype was observed at least ten times. The J gene is TRBJ2-6, the V gene TRBV11-2; the D is unclear. The V gene's germline CDR1 is SGHAT and CDR2 FQNNGV. The CDR3 extends over 16 amino acids. V lost 5 bases, J lost 0 bases, and 11 bases lay in between. The CDR3 is CASSPAPRSGANVLTF. The CDR3 nucleotides are TGTGCCAGCAGCCCCGCCCCGCGCTCTGGGGCCAACGTCCTGACTTTC.

This clonotype has a handful of counts. The rearrangement uses TRBV7-9 and TRBJ1-2; tentative D call: TRBD1 (5 bases). V lost 6 bases, J lost 2 bases, and 13 bases lay in between. CDR3 length: 14 residues. Germline CDR1 and CDR2: SEHNR and FQNEAQ (reference sequence). The CDR3 DNA is TGTGCCAGCAGGCCCGGGACCATGAACTATGGCTACACCTTC. Protein product: CASRPGTMNYGYTF. Variable domain in full (rest from reference TRBV7-9 and TRBJ1-2): DTGVSQNPRHKITKRGQNVTFRCDPISEHNRLYWYRQTLGQGPEFLTYFQNEAQLEKSRLLSDRFSAERPKGSFSTLEIQRTEQGDSAMYLCASRPGTMNYGYTFGSGTRLTVV.

The chain links TRBV9 to TRBJ1-2; D gene uncertain. This CDR3 has 14 residues. V was pared by 0 bases and J by 1 base, with 7 bases between. Germline V CDR1 and CDR2: SGDLS, YYNGEE. The CDR3 bases are TGTGCCAGCAGCGTAGCAGGCGTTAACTATGGCTACACCTTC. Its translation: CASSVAGVNYGYTF.

This clonotype was seen only a few times. The chain recombines TRBV30 with TRBJ1-5; 7 bases map to TRBD1. V lost 2 bases, J lost 6 bases, and 10 bases stayed unmatched. This CDR3 is 15 amino acids long. Germline V gene sequence: CDR1 GTSNPN, CDR2 SVGIG (reference sequence). The CDR3 bases are TGTGCCTGGAGTCCCTTGGCAGGGGGAGTTCAGCCCCAGCATTTT. Its translation: CAWSPLAGGVQPQHF.

This clonotype was counted between two and nine times. CDR3 sequence: CSALNRGSKTQYF. The CDR3 DNA reads TGCAGTGCTTTGAACAGGGGTTCGAAGACCCAGTACTTC. The rearrangement joins TRBV20-1 to TRBJ2-5, with TRBD1 matching 7 bases. Unmatched junction bases numbered 9, after V lost 5 bases and J lost 6 bases. CDR1 is DFQATT and CDR2 is SNEGSKA in the germline V gene (reference sequence). This CDR3 is built from 13 residues.

The J gene is TRBJ1-5, the V gene TRBV6-1, with no clear D. This CDR3 is built from 16 residues. Germline assignment: CDR1 MNHNS and CDR2 SASEGT. Trimming took 8 bases from V and 4 from J, leaving 21 bases between them. The chain's CDR3 is CASGIKQRPMNQPQHF. In DNA form, the CDR3 reads TGTGCCAGCGGTATCAAGCAGAGACCGATGAATCAGCCCCAGCATTTT.

J is TRBJ1-4 and V is TRBV25-1, with 7 positions matching TRBD1. Per the germline V gene, CDR1 is MGHDK and CDR2 is SYGVNS. The length of the CDR3 is 15 residues. After removal of 6 bases from V and 6 bases from J, the junction contained 10 bases not matched to a gene. The CDR3 loop reads CASSDPTGADEKLFF. As DNA, the CDR3 is TGTGCCAGCAGCGATCCTACAGGGGCAGATGAAAAACTGTTTTTT. Complete variable domain (other parts from reference TRBV25-1 and TRBJ1-4): EADIYQTPRYLVIGTGKKITLECSQTMGHDKMYWYQQDPGMELHLIHYSYGVNSTEKGDLSSESTVSRIRTEHFPLTLESARPSHTSQYLCASSDPTGADEKLFFGSGTQLSVL.

This clonotype was seen ten or more times. The V call is TRBV20-1, the J call TRBJ2-2; D call uncertain. This CDR3 has 15 residues. Germline V gives CDR1 DFQATT, CDR2 SNEGSKA (reference sequence). V was trimmed by 0 bases and J by 1 base, leaving 9 bases between them. CDR3 DNA sequence: TGCAGTGCTAGAGAGGTCAACGAGAACACCGGGGAGCTGTTTTTT. Its protein is CSAREVNENTGELFF.